The source of this TCR beta chain is a study of T cells in Graves' hyperthyroidism and ophthalmopathy. Study outcomes and limitations: Within blood appeared most thyroid clonotypes that had expanded above 0.001. Ophthalmopathy was told apart from stable hyperthyroidism by a 13 V-J model.

The germline V gene has CDR1 SGHAT and CDR2 FQDESV (reference sequence). The CDR3 is 11 residues long. V was cut by 8 bases and J by 8 bases, with 10 bases left in between. Amplification of TCR beta CDR3 regions used RNA as the template. First-round RT-PCR of the TCR CDR3 relied on the HTBI primer set. TCRdb processed the multiplex PCR reads anew with MiXCR; each CDR3 protein has one entry. The sample holds 300,000 to 400,000 distinct CDR3 sequences, 20% to 25% seen once. For Graves' hyperthyroidism to be stable, ophthalmopathy could not progress within 18 months. Cells are PBMCs isolated from roughly 9.3 ml of fresh blood. About this clonotype: Its cognate antigen is unknown. A much bigger clone sits one base away, suggesting this may be a read error.

The chain links TRBV11-1 to TRBJ2-1; D possibly corresponds to TRBD2 (6 bases). The sample taken for sequencing was blood. The clonotype comes from a woman aged 45-65 years with Graves' hyperthyroidism. The CDR3 reads CASLREDEQFF. As DNA, the CDR3 is TGTGCCAGCCTGAGGGAGGATGAGCAGTTCTTC.